One and the same sample provided the 24 T cell receptor beta chains below, sequenced in a study of shared clonotypes between healthy human individuals (dated by TCRdb to 2018 to 2020). Libraries were prepared through the immunoSEQ multiplex PCR assay. The table was pulled from immuneACCESS by TCRdb, which kept in-frame rearrangements only. Such tables lose some clones; where checked, under half of the loss comes from unresolved V genes, and the rest has no known cause. This sample has about 560,000 clones in its table, and 70% to 80% of those were observed once. The ten biggest clones cover around 13% of the sample. The source material was PBMCs. These receptors all stem from a woman between 35 and 50 years old in good health. Some clones in this sample may be carry-over from other donors' samples.

The chain combines TRBV7-2 with TRBJ2-7; D may be TRBD1 (5 bases). Deletions cut 2 bases from V and 2 bases from J, with 13 bases between. CDR3 size: 15 residues. In germline, CDR1 is SGHTA, CDR2 FQGNSA. The CDR3 sequence is CASSLSAQGPYEQYF. The CDR3 DNA is TGTGCCAGCAGCTTATCCGCCCAGGGTCCCTACGAGCAGTACTTC.

This clone was detected only once. The chain carries TRBV19 and TRBJ1-1; 7 bases agree with TRBD1. The CDR3 runs 13 residues. The V and J ends lost 10 bases and 2 bases, in that order; junction bases with no gene match: 7. The germline CDR1 and CDR2 sequences are LNHDA and SQIVND (reference sequence). The CDR3 is CATYRQGNTEAFF. Here the CDR3 DNA reads TGTGCCACCTACCGACAGGGAAACACTGAAGCTTTCTTT.

V and J are TRBV5-4 and TRBJ2-2; D unclear. Germline CDR1 and CDR2: SGHNT and YYREEE (reference sequence). V was cut by 2 bases and J by 5 bases, with 7 bases left in between. This CDR3 contains 13 residues. The CDR3 coding sequence is TGTGCCAGCAGCTTATATACGACCGGGGAGCTGTTTTTT. Protein: CASSLYTTGELFF.

V and J are TRBV5-1 and TRBJ1-1; 8 nucleotides agree with TRBD1. V lost 5 bases, J lost 3 bases, and 6 bases stayed unmatched. This CDR3 has 14 residues. Germline CDR1 is SGHRS and CDR2 is YFSETQ. The CDR3 bases are TGCGCCAGCAGGCTGACAGGGGCCGACACTGAAGCTTTCTTT. Translating gives CASRLTGADTEAFF.

This clone was seen a handful of times. The chain uses TRBV11-3 and TRBJ2-5; 8 bases fit TRBD1. The CDR3 consists of 17 residues. Losses at the gene ends were 1 base for V and 2 bases for J; bases not matched to a gene: 9. Germline assignment: CDR1 SGHNT and CDR2 YENEEA. This chain's CDR3 is CASSLGDRHPTQETQYF. CDR3 nucleotides: TGTGCCAGCAGCTTAGGGGACAGGCACCCAACGCAAGAGACCCAGTACTTC.

The chain is built from TRBV18 and TRBJ2-1; 8 nucleotides agree with TRBD2. This CDR3 is built from 12 residues. V lost 4 bases and J lost 10; bases outside the gene matches: 3. CDR1 is KGHSH and CDR2 is LQKENI in the germline V gene. CDR3 DNA: TGTGCCAGCTCACTGGTAGCGGGAGAGCAGTTCTTC. It encodes CASSLVAGEQFF.

In its sample, this clone was seen once. V gene TRBV9 combines with J gene TRBJ2-7; D is ambiguous. The CDR3 sequence is 13 residues long. CDR1 and CDR2 (germline): SGDLS, YYNGEE. V was pared by 4 bases and J by 4 bases, with 12 bases between. Here the CDR3 reads CASSPSLGYEQYF. DNA for the CDR3: TGTGCCAGCAGCCCCTCTCTGGGGTACGAGCAGTACTTC.

This chain connects TRBV18 to TRBJ2-1; D unclear. The CDR3 is made up of 13 amino acids. The germline gives CDR1 KGHSH, CDR2 LQKENI. The V gene lost 4 bases and the J gene lost 9 bases, with 13 bases spanning the gap. CDR3 loop: CASSLLDSSEQFF. CDR3 coding DNA: TGTGCCAGCTCACTCCTTGACTCAAGTGAGCAGTTCTTC. The variable domain in full, completed from reference TRBV18 and TRBJ2-1, reads NAGVMQNPRHLVRRRGQEARLRCSPMKGHSHVYWYRQLPEEGLKFMVYLQKENIIDESGMPKERFSAEFPKEGPSILRIQQVVRGDSAAYFCASSLLDSSEQFFGPGTRLTVL.

The rearrangement links TRBV4-3 to TRBJ2-3, with D unclear. The V and J ends lost 6 bases and 2 bases respectively, with 9 bases between them. Per the germline V gene, CDR1 is LGHNA and CDR2 is YSLEER. CDR3 size: 13 residues. CDR3 sequence (DNA): TGCGCCAGCAGTCTCAGTAACACAGATACGCAGTATTTT. Protein: CASSLSNTDTQYF.

This clone has at least ten counts. The V call is TRBV29-1, the J call TRBJ1-5, with D perhaps TRBD1 (6 bases). V was clipped by 7 bases and J by 0 bases, with 13 bases between them. In germline, CDR1 is SQVTM, CDR2 ANQGSEA. The CDR3 is 14 residues long. DNA for the CDR3: TGCAGCGCAGCTACAGGGAATAGCAATCAGCCCCAGCATTTT. As protein: CSAATGNSNQPQHF. Full variable domain (outside the CDR3, taken from reference TRBV29-1 and TRBJ1-5): SAVISQKPSRDICQRGTSLTIQCQVDSQVTMMFWYRQQPGQSLTLIATANQGSEATYESGFVIDKFPISRPNLTFSTLTVSNMSPEDSSIYLCSAATGNSNQPQHFGDGTRLSIL.

V is TRBV28 and J is TRBJ2-1; no reliable D call. From germline, CDR1 is MDHEN and CDR2 SYDVKM. This CDR3 is built from 13 residues. Trimming took off 6 bases at V and 4 bases at J, with 10 bases between the two ends. The CDR3 nucleotides read TGTGCCAGCAGGCAGTACCTTTACAATGAGCAGTTCTTC. Its translation is CASRQYLYNEQFF. The entire variable domain, with the rest obtained from reference TRBV28 and TRBJ2-1, is as follows: DVKVTQSSRYLVKRTGEKVFLECVQDMDHENMFWYRQDPGLGLRLIYFSYDVKMKEKGDIPEGYSVSREKKERFSLILESASTNQTSMYLCASRQYLYNEQFFGPGTRLTVL.

The CDR3, as DNA: TGTGCCAGCAGCGTAGTACCGGGGAACTATGGCTACACCTTC. This gives the protein CASSVVPGNYGYTF. The genes are TRBV9 and TRBJ1-2; D not certain. This CDR3 spans 14 amino acids. Germline CDR1 SGDLS, CDR2 YYNGEE. V dropped 0 bases and J dropped 2 bases, with 8 bases sitting between them.

As for this clone: Since a much larger clone is just one base distant, this may be a read error. The V and J genes are TRBV6-5 and TRBJ1-1; D uncertain. Germline loops: CDR1 MNHEY, CDR2 SVGAGI. Trimming shortened V by 0 bases and J by 5 bases, and 16 bases separated the two germline ends. This CDR3 is built from 16 residues. As DNA, the CDR3 is TGTGCCAGCAGTTACTCGACTGGGGTAGCGGGGACTGAAGCTTTCTTT. It is translated as CASSYSTGVAGTEAFF.

V usage is TRBV18 and J usage is TRBJ1-1, with D unclear. There are 15 residues in the CDR3. Per the germline V gene, CDR1 is KGHSH and CDR2 is LQKENI. Trimming stripped 3 bases from V and 0 bases from J, with 11 bases between. The CDR3 here is CASSPTRAMNTEAFF. CDR3 DNA: TGTGCCAGCTCACCTACACGGGCTATGAACACTGAAGCTTTCTTT.

The chain combines TRBV5-4 with TRBJ2-3; D is uncertain. Trimming left V 2 bases short and J 2 bases short, with 9 bases between. Germline loops: CDR1 SGHNT, CDR2 YYREEE (reference sequence). CDR3 size: 14 residues. Here the CDR3 reads CASSLRDITDTQYF. The CDR3 DNA reads as TGTGCCAGCAGCTTAAGAGATATCACAGATACGCAGTATTTT.

This clone was detected ten times or more. This rearrangement joins TRBV7-9 to TRBJ2-7; no clear D gene. CDR1 SEHNR and CDR2 FQNEAQ come from the germline V gene (reference sequence). The CDR3 totals 12 residues. Between the trimmed V and J ends, which lost 2 bases and 3 bases, there was a span of 5 bases. CDR3 protein: CASSLMDYEQYF. Here the CDR3 DNA reads TGTGCCAGCAGCTTAATGGACTACGAGCAGTACTTC.

The gene calls are TRBV19 and TRBJ1-2; the match to TRBD1 covers 7 bases. The germline CDR1 and CDR2 sequences are LNHDA and SQIVND (reference sequence). The CDR3 is made up of 13 amino acids. Trimming at V came to 5 bases and at J to 4 bases, leaving 4 bases not matched to a gene. CDR3 protein: CASSFRDSYGYTF. The CDR3 coding sequence is TGTGCCAGTAGTTTCCGGGACAGCTATGGCTACACCTTC.

The genes are TRBV5-4 and TRBJ2-1; possibly TRBD1 for D (5 bases). CDR3 length: 13 residues. V was cut by 4 bases and J by 3 bases, with 8 bases left in between. Germline CDR1 SGHNT, CDR2 YYREEE (reference sequence). The CDR3 DNA is TGTGCCAGCAGCCCCAGGGTCTACAATGAGCAGTTCTTC. As protein: CASSPRVYNEQFF. The variable domain in full, completed from reference TRBV5-4 and TRBJ2-1, reads ETGVTQSPTHLIKTRGQQVTLRCSSQSGHNTVSWYQQALGQGPQFIFQYYREEENGRGNFPPRFSGLQFPNYSSELNVNALELDDSALYLCASSPRVYNEQFFGPGTRLTVL.

A note on this clone: Within the sample, other DNA sequences also encode this same CDR3. The chain links TRBV5-4 to TRBJ1-2; 12 bases fit TRBD1. This CDR3 contains 15 residues. Germline values: CDR1 SGHNT, CDR2 YYREEE (reference sequence). The ends lost 4 bases at V and 2 bases at J; junction bases unmatched: 3. CDR3 sequence reads: CASSPGQGANYGYTF. CDR3 DNA sequence: TGTGCCAGCAGCCCGGGACAGGGGGCGAACTATGGCTACACCTTC.

V is TRBV19 and J is TRBJ2-1; no clear D. The CDR3 sequence is 13 residues long. The V gene lost 6 bases and the J gene lost 4 bases, with 10 bases spanning the gap. The V gene's germline CDR1 is LNHDA and CDR2 SQIVND (reference sequence). The CDR3 spells CASSLTAYNEQFF. The CDR3, as DNA: TGTGCCAGTAGCCTCACCGCGTACAATGAGCAGTTCTTC.

This clone appeared a few times. The chain is built from TRBV7-3 and TRBJ1-5, with D uncertain. Trimming took off 10 bases at V and 5 bases at J, with 15 bases between the two ends. Germline CDR1 reads SGHTA; CDR2 reads FQGTGA. This CDR3 has 13 amino acids. In DNA form, the CDR3 reads TGTGCCACCTCAGGTAAACACGATCAGCCCCAGCATTTT. Protein: CATSGKHDQPQHF. The entire variable domain, with the rest obtained from reference TRBV7-3 and TRBJ1-5, is as follows: GAGVSQTPSNKVTEKGKYVELRCDPISGHTALYWYRQSLGQGPEFLIYFQGTGAADDSGLPNDRFFAVRPEGSVSTLKIQRTERGDSAVYLCATSGKHDQPQHFGDGTRLSIL.

The chain uses TRBV6-1 and TRBJ1-1; D gene unclear. The CDR3 contains 14 residues. V lost 6 bases and J lost 3, with 14 bases in between. Germline V gives CDR1 MNHNS, CDR2 SASEGT. The CDR3 here is CASRGGLVDTEAFF. The CDR3 DNA is TGTGCCAGCAGGGGAGGGCTCGTAGACACTGAAGCTTTCTTT.

The genes are TRBV7-6 and TRBJ2-7; 8 nucleotides align to TRBD2. Germline assignment: CDR1 SGHVS and CDR2 FNYEAQ. With 0 bases clipped from V and 2 bases from J, the junction kept 3 bases outside the gene matches. CDR3 length equals 15 residues. The CDR3 reads CASSLAASGPYEQYF. The CDR3 DNA follows: TGTGCCAGCAGCTTAGCGGCTAGCGGGCCCTACGAGCAGTACTTC.

J is TRBJ2-7 and V is TRBV6-1; 9 bases fit TRBD1. The trim removed 2 bases at V and 4 bases at J, leaving 3 bases unmatched. The germline V gene encodes CDR1 MNHNS and CDR2 SASEGT. The length of the CDR3 is 14 residues. DNA of the CDR3: TGTGCCAGCAGTGAAATGGGACAGGGTTACGAGCAGTACTTC. Residues: CASSEMGQGYEQYF.